These T cell receptor beta chains were read from a single sample in a study of T cells in tuberculosis. TCRdb's table, derived via immunoSEQ multiplex PCR, lists solely in-frame clones and lacks some. Altogether nearly 60,000 clones are present, roughly 86% being singletons, with the ten largest covering just over 20%. The sequenced sample was CD1b-GMM tetramer-negative cells sorted from PBMCs. The receptors were gathered from an adult woman with latent tuberculosis. Both conserved end residues are part of each CDR3. Each record gives: V gene, J gene, D gene, clone size, CDR3 DNA, CDR3 protein. The D gene is left open where the match is weak. Some rows have no size entry. The others give once, few or many, or a class for an expanded clone.

v_call: TRBV7-2; j_call: TRBJ1-6; d_call: TRBD1; clone_size: NA; cdr3_nt: TGTGCCAGCAGCCTCAAGACAGGGGGTTATAATTCACCCCTCCACTTT; cdr3_aa: CASSLKTGGYNSPLHF
v_call: TRBV30; j_call: TRBJ2-7; d_call: NA; clone_size: NA; cdr3_nt: TGTGCCTGGACCGGGGTCTCCTACGAGCAGTACTTC; cdr3_aa: CAWTGVSYEQYF
v_call: TRBV13; j_call: TRBJ2-5; d_call: TRBD2; clone_size: NA; cdr3_nt: TGTGCCAGCAGCTCGCCTGGCGGGAGAGAGACCCAGTACTTC; cdr3_aa: CASSSPGGRETQYF
v_call: TRBV28; j_call: TRBJ2-2; d_call: TRBD2; clone_size: NA; cdr3_nt: TGTGCCAGCAGTTTAGGGAGGGCTAACACCGGGGAGCTGTTTTTT; cdr3_aa: CASSLGRANTGELFF
v_call: TRBV30; j_call: TRBJ2-3; d_call: TRBD2; clone_size: NA; cdr3_nt: TGTGCCTGGAGTAAGCCGGGACTAAAATTT; cdr3_aa: CAWSKPGLKF
v_call: TRBV7-2; j_call: TRBJ1-6; d_call: NA; clone_size: NA; cdr3_nt: TGTGCCAGCCGTTATGAGTCTTATAATTCACCCCTCCACTTT; cdr3_aa: CASRYESYNSPLHF
v_call: TRBV5-1; j_call: TRBJ2-1; d_call: TRBD2; clone_size: NA; cdr3_nt: TGCGCCAGCTCTCCCTTACTAGCGGGACTCAATGAGCAGTTCTTC; cdr3_aa: CASSPLLAGLNEQFF
v_call: TRBV19; j_call: TRBJ2-7; d_call: TRBD1; clone_size: few; cdr3_nt: TGTGCCAGTAGTGTTCCGGGACAGGGGGCTTACGAGCAGTACTTC; cdr3_aa: CASSVPGQGAYEQYF
v_call: TRBV2; j_call: TRBJ1-1; d_call: TRBD1; clone_size: once; cdr3_nt: TGTGCCAGCAGGGGGGACAGGAACACTGAAGCTTTCTTT; cdr3_aa: CASRGDRNTEAFF
v_call: TRBV30; j_call: TRBJ2-1; d_call: TRBD2; clone_size: NA; cdr3_nt: TGTGCCTGGGCCGGGACTAGCGGGAGGGCCTCCAGCAATGAGCAGTTCTTC; cdr3_aa: CAWAGTSGRASSNEQFF
v_call: TRBV19; j_call: TRBJ2-7; d_call: NA; clone_size: NA; cdr3_nt: TGTGCCAGTAGTATCGGACACCACTACGAGCAGTACTTC; cdr3_aa: CASSIGHHYEQYF
v_call: TRBV5-1; j_call: TRBJ2-1; d_call: TRBD2; clone_size: NA; cdr3_nt: TGCGCCAGCAGCGTGTGGGGGACTAGCGGGAGGAATGAGCAGTTCTTC; cdr3_aa: CASSVWGTSGRNEQFF
v_call: TRBV7-7; j_call: TRBJ2-3; d_call: TRBD2; clone_size: NA; cdr3_nt: TGTGCTAGCAGCCCTAATGTGGGGGGGGTAGATACGCAGTATTTT; cdr3_aa: CASSPNVGGVDTQYF
v_call: TRBV27; j_call: TRBJ2-2; d_call: TRBD2; clone_size: NA; cdr3_nt: TGTGCCAGCTACACTAGCGGGAGTGGCGGGGAGCTGTTTTTT; cdr3_aa: CASYTSGSGGELFF
v_call: TRBV6-1; j_call: TRBJ1-2; d_call: NA; clone_size: NA; cdr3_nt: TGTGCCAGCAGTGATTTAACGGGTCCGTCAATTGCTGGCTACACCTTC; cdr3_aa: CASSDLTGPSIAGYTF
v_call: TRBV5-6; j_call: TRBJ1-2; d_call: TRBD1; clone_size: NA; cdr3_nt: TGTGCCAGCAGCCAGGGGACAGGGGGATATGGCTACACCTTC; cdr3_aa: CASSQGTGGYGYTF
v_call: TRBV6-1; j_call: TRBJ2-1; d_call: NA; clone_size: NA; cdr3_nt: TGTGCCAGCAGTGAAATAAGAGACAGGCCCTACAATGAGCAGTTCTTC; cdr3_aa: CASSEIRDRPYNEQFF
v_call: TRBV7-2; j_call: TRBJ2-3; d_call: TRBD2; clone_size: NA; cdr3_nt: TGTGCCAGCAGCTTATGGACTAGCGGGGGGCGGCATACGCAGTATTTT; cdr3_aa: CASSLWTSGGRHTQYF
v_call: TRBV15; j_call: TRBJ2-5; d_call: TRBD2; clone_size: once; cdr3_nt: TGTGCCACACAGCCGGGACTAGCGGAAGAGACCCAGTACTTC; cdr3_aa: CATQPGLAEETQYF
v_call: TRBV7-6; j_call: TRBJ2-7; d_call: NA; clone_size: NA; cdr3_nt: TGTGCCAGCAGCCCCCCGCCCCCCAGACAGGTTTACGAGCAGTACTTC; cdr3_aa: CASSPPPPRQVYEQYF
v_call: TRBV29-1; j_call: TRBJ1-1; d_call: TRBD1; clone_size: NA; cdr3_nt: TGCAGCGTGGCCACAGGGGAAAAAACTGAAGCTTTCTTT; cdr3_aa: CSVATGEKTEAFF
v_call: TRBV11-2; j_call: TRBJ1-5; d_call: NA; clone_size: NA; cdr3_nt: TGTGCCAGCAGCTTAGATACAGGGTACAATCAGCCCCAGCATTTT; cdr3_aa: CASSLDTGYNQPQHF
v_call: TRBV11-1; j_call: TRBJ2-2; d_call: TRBD2; clone_size: once; cdr3_nt: TGTGCCAGCAGCTTAGATGCGGGAGTCGGCACCGGGGAGCTGTTTTTT; cdr3_aa: CASSLDAGVGTGELFF
v_call: TRBV9; j_call: TRBJ1-2; d_call: NA; clone_size: NA; cdr3_nt: TGTGCCAGCAGCGTAGATGGGCTTGGCTACACCTTC; cdr3_aa: CASSVDGLGYTF